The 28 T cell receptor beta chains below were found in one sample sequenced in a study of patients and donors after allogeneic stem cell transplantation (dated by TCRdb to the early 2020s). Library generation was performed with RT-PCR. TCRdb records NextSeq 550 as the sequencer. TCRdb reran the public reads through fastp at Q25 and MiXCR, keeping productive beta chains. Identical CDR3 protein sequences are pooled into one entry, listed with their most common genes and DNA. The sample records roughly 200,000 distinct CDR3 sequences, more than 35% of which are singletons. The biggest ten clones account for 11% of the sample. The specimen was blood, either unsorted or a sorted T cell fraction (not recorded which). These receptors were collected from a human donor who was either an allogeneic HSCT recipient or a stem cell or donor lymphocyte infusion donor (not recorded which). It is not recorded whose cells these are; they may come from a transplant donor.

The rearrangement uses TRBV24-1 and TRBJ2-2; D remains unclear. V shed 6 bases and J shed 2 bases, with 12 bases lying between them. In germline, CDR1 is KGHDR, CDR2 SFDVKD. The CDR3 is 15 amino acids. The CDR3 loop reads CATSSTDSNTGELFF. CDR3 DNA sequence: TGTGCCACCAGTAGCACCGATTCCAACACCGGGGAGCTGTTTTTT.

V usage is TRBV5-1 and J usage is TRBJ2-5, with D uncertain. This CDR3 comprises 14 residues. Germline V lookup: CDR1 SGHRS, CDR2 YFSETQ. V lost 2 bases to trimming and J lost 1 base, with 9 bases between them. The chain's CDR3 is CASSLSRLQETQYF. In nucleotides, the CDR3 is TGCGCCAGCAGCTTATCAAGGCTCCAAGAGACCCAGTACTTC.

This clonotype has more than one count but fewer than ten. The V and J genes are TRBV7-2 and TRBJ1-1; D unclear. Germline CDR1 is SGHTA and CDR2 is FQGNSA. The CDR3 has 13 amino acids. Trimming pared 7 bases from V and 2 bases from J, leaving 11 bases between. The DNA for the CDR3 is TGTGCCAGCACTAAAGTCATTAACACTGAAGCTTTCTTT. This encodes CASTKVINTEAFF.

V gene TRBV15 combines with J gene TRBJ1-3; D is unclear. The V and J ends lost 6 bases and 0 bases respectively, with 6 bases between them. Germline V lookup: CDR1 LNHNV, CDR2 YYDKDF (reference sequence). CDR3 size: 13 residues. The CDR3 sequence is CATRDNSGNTIYF. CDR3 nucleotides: TGTGCCACCAGAGACAACTCTGGAAACACCATATATTTT. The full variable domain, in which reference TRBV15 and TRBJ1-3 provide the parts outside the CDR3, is DAMVIQNPRYQVTQFGKPVTLSCSQTLNHNVMYWYQQKSSQAPKLLFHYYDKDFNNEADTPDNFQSRRPNTSFCFLDIRSPGLGDTAMYLCATRDNSGNTIYFGEGSWLTVV.

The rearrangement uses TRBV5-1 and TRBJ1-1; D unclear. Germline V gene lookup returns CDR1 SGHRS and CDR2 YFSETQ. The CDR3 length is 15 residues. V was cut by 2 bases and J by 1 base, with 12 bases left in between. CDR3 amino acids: CASSFRNPGNTEAFF. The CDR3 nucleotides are TGCGCCAGCAGCTTTAGGAATCCTGGGAACACTGAAGCTTTCTTT.

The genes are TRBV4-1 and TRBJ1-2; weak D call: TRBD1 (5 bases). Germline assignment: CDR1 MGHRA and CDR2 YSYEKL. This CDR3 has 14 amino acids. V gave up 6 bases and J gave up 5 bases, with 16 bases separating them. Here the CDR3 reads CASRPSGERYGYTF. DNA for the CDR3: TGCGCCAGCAGGCCTTCGGGGGAGAGGTATGGCTACACCTTC.

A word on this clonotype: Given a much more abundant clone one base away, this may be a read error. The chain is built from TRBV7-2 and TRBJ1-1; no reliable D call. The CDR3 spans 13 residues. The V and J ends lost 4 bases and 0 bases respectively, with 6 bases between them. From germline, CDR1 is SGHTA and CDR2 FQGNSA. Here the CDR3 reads CASSYQMNTEAFF. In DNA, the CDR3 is TGTGCCAGCAGCTATCAGATGAACACTGAAGCTTTCTTT. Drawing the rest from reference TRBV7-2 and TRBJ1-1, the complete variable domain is GAGVSQSPSNKVTEKGKDVELRCDPISGHTALYWYRQSLGQGLEFLIYFQGNSAPDKSGLPSDRFSAERTGGSVSTLTIQRTQQEDSAVYLCASSYQMNTEAFFGQGTRLTVV.

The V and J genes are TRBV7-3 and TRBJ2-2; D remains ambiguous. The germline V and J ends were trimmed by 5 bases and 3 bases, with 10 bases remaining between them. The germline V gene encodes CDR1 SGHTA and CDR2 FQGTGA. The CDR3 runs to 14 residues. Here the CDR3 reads CASSLGPYTGELFF. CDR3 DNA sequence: TGTGCCAGCAGCCTCGGACCGTACACCGGGGAGCTGTTTTTT.

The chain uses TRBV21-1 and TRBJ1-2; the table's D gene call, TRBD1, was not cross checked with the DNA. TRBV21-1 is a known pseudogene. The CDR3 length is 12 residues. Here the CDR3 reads CASKRQGDGYTF. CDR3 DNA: TGTGCCAGCAAACGCCAGGGCGACGGCTACACCTTC.

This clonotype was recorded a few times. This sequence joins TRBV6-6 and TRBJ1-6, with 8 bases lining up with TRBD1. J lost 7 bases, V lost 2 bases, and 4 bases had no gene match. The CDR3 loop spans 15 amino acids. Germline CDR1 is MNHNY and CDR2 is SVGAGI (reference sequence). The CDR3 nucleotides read TGTGCCAGCAGTTACACGGACAGGGCAAATTCACCCCTCCACTTT. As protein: CASSYTDRANSPLHF.

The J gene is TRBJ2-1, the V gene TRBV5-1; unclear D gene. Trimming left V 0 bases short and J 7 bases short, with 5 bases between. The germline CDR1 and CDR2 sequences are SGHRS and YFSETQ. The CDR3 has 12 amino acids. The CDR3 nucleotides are TGCGCCAGCAGCTTGGAGGCTAATGAGCAGTTCTTC. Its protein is CASSLEANEQFF.

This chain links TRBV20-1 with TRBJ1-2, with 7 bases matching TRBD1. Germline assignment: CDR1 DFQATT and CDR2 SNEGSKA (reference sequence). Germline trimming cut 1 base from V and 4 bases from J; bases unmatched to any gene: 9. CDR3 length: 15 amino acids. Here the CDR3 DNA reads TGCAGTGCTAGAGGTTCAAGGGGGCTAGGCTATGGCTACACCTTC. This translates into CSARGSRGLGYGYTF.

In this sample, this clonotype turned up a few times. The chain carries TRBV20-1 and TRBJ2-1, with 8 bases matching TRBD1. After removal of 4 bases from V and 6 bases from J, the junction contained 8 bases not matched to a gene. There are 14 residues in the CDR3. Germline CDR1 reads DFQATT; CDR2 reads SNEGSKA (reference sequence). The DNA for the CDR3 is TGCAGTGCTACCCTAAGACAGGGGCGCAATGAGCAGTTCTTC. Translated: CSATLRQGRNEQFF.

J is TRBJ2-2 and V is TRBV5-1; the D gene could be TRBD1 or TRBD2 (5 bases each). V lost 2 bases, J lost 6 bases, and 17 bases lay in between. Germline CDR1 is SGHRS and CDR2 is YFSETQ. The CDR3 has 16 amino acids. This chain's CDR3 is CASSFGNTRGAGELFF. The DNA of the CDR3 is TGCGCCAGCAGCTTCGGTAACACACGGGGCGCCGGGGAGCTGTTTTTT.

The CDR3 here is CSANGRGVHEQYF. In nucleotides, the CDR3 is TGCAGTGCTAACGGCAGGGGGGTCCACGAGCAGTACTTC. The chain has TRBV20-1 and TRBJ2-7; possibly TRBD1 for D (7 bases). Trimming took off 4 bases at V and 5 bases at J, with 15 bases between the two ends. Per the germline V gene, CDR1 is DFQATT and CDR2 is SNEGSKA (reference sequence). The CDR3 sequence is 13 residues long.

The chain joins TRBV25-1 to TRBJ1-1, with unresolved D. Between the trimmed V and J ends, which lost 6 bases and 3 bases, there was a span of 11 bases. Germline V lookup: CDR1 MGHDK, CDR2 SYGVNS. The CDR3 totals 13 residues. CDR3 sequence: CASSPFTDTEAFF. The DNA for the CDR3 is TGTGCCAGCAGCCCCTTCACGGACACTGAAGCTTTCTTT.

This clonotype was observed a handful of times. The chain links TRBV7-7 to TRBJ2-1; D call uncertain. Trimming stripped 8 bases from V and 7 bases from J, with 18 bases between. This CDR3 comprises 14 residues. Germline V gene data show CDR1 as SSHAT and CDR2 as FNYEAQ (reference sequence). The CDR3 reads CASSTGGARNEQFF. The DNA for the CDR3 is TGTGCCAGCTCCACCGGCGGAGCGCGGAATGAGCAGTTCTTC.

DNA for the CDR3: TGTGCCAGCTCACCCCGGGACTCTGGAAACACCATATATTTT. This codes for CASSPRDSGNTIYF. This chain uses TRBV18 with TRBJ1-3; D remains ambiguous. The ends were cut back, 3 bases at V and 0 bases at J, with 6 bases in the middle. CDR3 length: 14 residues. Per germline, CDR1 KGHSH and CDR2 LQKENI.

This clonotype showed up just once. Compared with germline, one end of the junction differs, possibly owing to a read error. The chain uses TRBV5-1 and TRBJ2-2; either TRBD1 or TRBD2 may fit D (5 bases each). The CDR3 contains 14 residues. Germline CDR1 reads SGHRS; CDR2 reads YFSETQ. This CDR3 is CASRSSGNTGDLFF. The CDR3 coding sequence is TGCGCCAGCAGGTCCTCAGGGAACACCGGGGATCTGTTTTTT.

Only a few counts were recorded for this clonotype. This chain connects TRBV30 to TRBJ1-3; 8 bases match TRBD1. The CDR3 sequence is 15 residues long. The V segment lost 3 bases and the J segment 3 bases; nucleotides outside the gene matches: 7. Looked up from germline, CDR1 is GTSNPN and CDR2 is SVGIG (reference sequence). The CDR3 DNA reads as TGTGCCTGGAGCCCACGGACAGGGCTTGGAAACACCATATATTTT. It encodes CAWSPRTGLGNTIYF.

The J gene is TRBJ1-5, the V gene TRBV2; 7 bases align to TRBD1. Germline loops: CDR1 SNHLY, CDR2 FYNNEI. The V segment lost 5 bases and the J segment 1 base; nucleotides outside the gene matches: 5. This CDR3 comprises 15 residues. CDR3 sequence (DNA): TGTGCCAGCAGTCCGCAGGGGGTGAGCAATCAGCCCCAGCATTTT. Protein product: CASSPQGVSNQPQHF.

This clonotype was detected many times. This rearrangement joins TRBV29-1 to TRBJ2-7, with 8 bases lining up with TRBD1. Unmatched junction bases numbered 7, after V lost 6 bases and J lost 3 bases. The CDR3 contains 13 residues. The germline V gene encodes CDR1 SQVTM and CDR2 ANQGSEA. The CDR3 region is CSVGTGGNYEQYF. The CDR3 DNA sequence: TGCAGCGTGGGGACAGGTGGAAACTACGAGCAGTACTTC.

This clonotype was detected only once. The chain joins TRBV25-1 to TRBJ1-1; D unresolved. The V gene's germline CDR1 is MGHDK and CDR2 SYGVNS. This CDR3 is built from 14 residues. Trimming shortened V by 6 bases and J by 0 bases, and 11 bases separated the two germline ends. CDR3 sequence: CASRETNMNTEAFF. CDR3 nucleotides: TGTGCCAGCAGAGAGACTAATATGAACACTGAAGCTTTCTTT.

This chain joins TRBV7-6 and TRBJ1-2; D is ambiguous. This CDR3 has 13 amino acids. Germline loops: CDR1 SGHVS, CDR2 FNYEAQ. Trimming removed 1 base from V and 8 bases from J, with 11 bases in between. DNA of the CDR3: TGTGCCAGCAGCTTAGAGCCCTCTTGGGGCTACACCTTC. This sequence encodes CASSLEPSWGYTF.

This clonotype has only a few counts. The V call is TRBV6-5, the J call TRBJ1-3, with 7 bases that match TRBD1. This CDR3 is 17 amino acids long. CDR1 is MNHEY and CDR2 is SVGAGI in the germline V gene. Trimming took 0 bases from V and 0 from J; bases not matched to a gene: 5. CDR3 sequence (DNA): TGTGCCAGCAGTTACTCCGGGACAGCCTCCTCTGGAAACACCATATATTTT. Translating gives CASSYSGTASSGNTIYF.

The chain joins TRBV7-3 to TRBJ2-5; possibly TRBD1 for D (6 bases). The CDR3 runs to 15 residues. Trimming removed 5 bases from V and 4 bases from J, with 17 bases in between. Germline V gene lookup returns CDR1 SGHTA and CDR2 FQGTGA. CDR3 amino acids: CASSPDSVTSETQYF. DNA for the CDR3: TGTGCCAGCAGCCCGGACAGCGTAACCTCAGAGACCCAGTACTTC.

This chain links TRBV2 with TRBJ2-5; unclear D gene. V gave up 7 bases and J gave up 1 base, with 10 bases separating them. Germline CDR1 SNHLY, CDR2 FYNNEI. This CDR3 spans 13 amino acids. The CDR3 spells CASNVNLQETQYF. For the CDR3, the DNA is TGTGCCAGCAATGTGAACCTCCAAGAGACCCAGTACTTC.

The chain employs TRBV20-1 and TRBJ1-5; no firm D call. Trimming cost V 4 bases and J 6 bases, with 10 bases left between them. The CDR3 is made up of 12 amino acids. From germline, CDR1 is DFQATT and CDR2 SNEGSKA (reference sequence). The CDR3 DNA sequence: TGCAGTGCTAATCAGCCCGGTCAGCCCCAGCATTTT. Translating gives CSANQPGQPQHF.